A selection of T cell receptor beta chains follows, all from one sample in a study of blood T cells in healthy people across ages. One entry per CDR3 protein, called by TCRdb with MiXCR from the 5' RACE reads. Of roughly 800,000 distinct CDR3 sequences listed, nearly 60% were seen once; the top ten hold around 22%. Sequencing was performed on blood. These receptors were taken from a man between 25 and 39 years old in good health. Both conserved end residues are part of each CDR3. D genes are given only for firm matches. Size is stated for part of the rows, as once, few or many counts, or as a class when the clone is expanded.

clone size,D gene,J gene,V gene,CDR3 DNA,CDR3 protein
NA,NA,TRBJ2-1,TRBV7-2,TGTGCCAGCAGCCCCCGGACTGTGGGGCAGTTCTTC,CASSPRTVGQFF
once,NA,TRBJ2-3,TRBV3-1,TGTGCCAGCAGCCACGGCGGAGATACGCAGTATTTT,CASSHGGDTQYF
NA,TRBD1,TRBJ2-1,TRBV7-2,TGTGCCAGCAGGACAGGGCAATACAATGAGCAGTTCTTC,CASRTGQYNEQFF
NA,TRBD1,TRBJ2-1,TRBV27,TGTGCCAGCAGTTTTGGGACAGGGGGAGGTGAGCAGTTCTTC,CASSFGTGGGEQFF
NA,NA,TRBJ2-1,TRBV28,TGTGCCACCAGGGGTTTGTATGACAATGAGCAGTTCTTC,CATRGLYDNEQFF
NA,TRBD1,TRBJ2-7,TRBV3-1,TGTGCCAGCAGCCAACACCGGGACAGGCGAATCTACGAGCAGTACTTC,CASSQHRDRRIYEQYF
NA,TRBD2,TRBJ2-1,TRBV10-3,TGTGCCATCAATAGCGGGGTCGAACCTGGGCAGTTCTTC,CAINSGVEPGQFF
NA,TRBD2,TRBJ2-1,TRBV12-3/TRBV12-4,TGTGCCAGCAGGAAAGGGGAGGGCCGGTGGAATGAGCAGTTCTTC,CASRKGEGRWNEQFF
NA,NA,TRBJ2-5,TRBV6-4,TGTGCCGGCAGTGAACAGGGAGGGGGAGAGACCCAGTACTTC,CAGSEQGGGETQYF
NA,TRBD2,TRBJ2-3,TRBV5-4,TGTGCCAGCAGCAAAGGGACTAGCGGGAAAACAGATACGCAGTATTTT,CASSKGTSGKTDTQYF
NA,TRBD1,TRBJ1-2,TRBV7-8,TGTGCCAGCAGCTTATCGACAGGGGCTAACTATGGCTACACCTTC,CASSLSTGANYGYTF
NA,NA,TRBJ2-7,TRBV7-9,TGTGCCAGCAGCTTAGGTTGGGGGCTGAGGCTCCACTACGAGCAGTACTTC,CASSLGWGLRLHYEQYF
NA,NA,TRBJ1-2,TRBV12-3/TRBV12-4,TGTGCCAGCAGTTTAGATGGAGGCTACACCTTC,CASSLDGGYTF
NA,NA,TRBJ2-5,TRBV20-1,TGCAGTGCTAGAAATATCCCGGGACACCTTCAAGAGACCCAGTACTTC,CSARNIPGHLQETQYF
NA,NA,TRBJ2-1,TRBV28,TGTGCCAGCTATTCCAGCGGTGGCAGGTCCTACAATGAGCAGTTCTTC,CASYSSGGRSYNEQFF
NA,TRBD2,TRBJ2-7,TRBV20-1,TGCAGTGCTAGTTCCAGCGGGGCTCCCCACTACGAGCAGTACTTC,CSASSSGAPHYEQYF
once,TRBD1,TRBJ1-5,TRBV12-3/TRBV12-4,TGTGCCAGCAGATATGACAGGGAGGATCAGCCCCAGCATTTT,CASRYDREDQPQHF
few,NA,TRBJ2-1,TRBV7-2,TGTGCCAGCAGCTCTTACCGGCCCGGGATTACCTACAATGAGCAGTTCTTC,CASSSYRPGITYNEQFF
NA,TRBD2,TRBJ2-3,TRBV5-1,TGCGCCAGCAGCCAGGCGGGAGGAGGGGGCACAGATACGCAGTATTTT,CASSQAGGGGTDTQYF
once,NA,TRBJ1-2,TRBV6-1,TGTGCCAGCAGTGAAGGTTGGGATGGCTACACCTTC,CASSEGWDGYTF
NA,TRBD1,TRBJ1-5,TRBV20-1,TGCAGTGCCCAAAAGGGACAGGGACTTGGGACCCAGCATTTT,CSAQKGQGLGTQHF
NA,NA,TRBJ1-1,TRBV5-6,TGTGCCAGCAGCTTGTCGGTCCGGGTTAATGAGAACACTGAAGCTTTCTTT,CASSLSVRVNENTEAFF
NA,NA,TRBJ1-2,TRBV20-1,TGCAGTGCTCCTGAGGCCGACGGCCCCTATGGCTACACCTTC,CSAPEADGPYGYTF
NA,NA,TRBJ2-6,TRBV2,TGTGCCAGCGGCGCCAGGGGATCTGGGGCCAACGTCCTGACTTTC,CASGARGSGANVLTF
NA,TRBD2,TRBJ2-5,TRBV6-5,TGTGCCAGCAGTCACGGACTAGCGGGGGGCTTACAAGAGACCCAGTACTTC,CASSHGLAGGLQETQYF
once,NA,TRBJ1-1,TRBV27,TGTGCCAGCAGTTTTCAGGGGCCAAGGAACACTGAAGCTTTCTTT,CASSFQGPRNTEAFF
NA,NA,TRBJ1-2,TRBV28,TGTGCCAGCCTCAACGCGCGTGGCTACACCTTC,CASLNARGYTF
NA,NA,TRBJ1-2,TRBV28,TGTGCCAGCAGTTTATACGGCAGGGTGGATGGCTACACCTTC,CASSLYGRVDGYTF
few,NA,TRBJ2-3,TRBV6-1,TGTGCCAGCAGTGATTGGTCCCAGGCGTCGGATACGCAGTATTTT,CASSDWSQASDTQYF
NA,NA,TRBJ2-1,TRBV12-5,TGTGCTAGTGGTTCGGGGGGGTCAGGGGGCTATGAGCAGTTCTTC,CASGSGGSGGYEQFF
NA,TRBD2,TRBJ2-3,TRBV7-2,TGTGCCAGCAGCCGATCTCCCCGGGGAGGGGAGGGAGATACGCAGTATTTT,CASSRSPRGGEGDTQYF
NA,TRBD2,TRBJ2-5,TRBV20-1,TGCAGTGCTAGAGTAGAGGGGGGTAGCGGGGGGCCACAAGAGACCCAGTACTTC,CSARVEGGSGGPQETQYF
NA,TRBD1,TRBJ2-5,TRBV3-1,TGTGCCAGCAGCGATCGACAGGGGCAACAACAAGAGACCCAGTACTTC,CASSDRQGQQQETQYF
NA,TRBD1,TRBJ2-5,TRBV5-1,TGCGCCAGCAGCTTAACACAGGGGAGCCTTGAGACCCAGTACTTC,CASSLTQGSLETQYF
NA,NA,TRBJ1-1,TRBV6-6,TGTGCCAGCAGTTCCCTGACCGACACCACTGAAGCTTTCTTT,CASSSLTDTTEAFF